Listed below are T cell receptor beta chains from one sample, sequenced in a study of control samples from healthy donors and cancer patients. Only in-frame clones appear in the TCRdb table, and some are missing; sequencing was by immunoSEQ multiplex PCR. Among roughly 130,000 clones listed, about 85% were seen once. Sequencing was done on a sample of blood. The source is a woman aged 25 to 39 in good health. Both conserved end residues are trimmed from each CDR3. Expanded clones get a size class; other rows say once, few or many, or leave the size out.

v_call	j_call	clone_size	cdr3_aa
TRBV9	TRBJ1-2	-	ASSEGWGYT
TRBV5-4	TRBJ1-2	-	ASSLRQGSWGYT
TRBV5-4	TRBJ1-2	-	ASSLQGEEYGYT
TRBV20-1	TRBJ1-1	-	SASKGNTEAF
TRBV5-5	TRBJ2-1	-	ASNRDRANEQF
TRBV10-2	TRBJ2-3	-	ASSESGPTAHRRGGRSTDTQY
TRBV14	TRBJ1-1	-	ASSQDRWVAF
TRBV27	TRBJ1-1	-	ASSIRDTPGGEAF
TRBV2	TRBJ2-7	-	ASSEAREGREQY
TRBV28	TRBJ2-7	-	ASSIRYYEQY
TRBV7-2	TRBJ1-3	-	ASSLARDTIY
TRBV12-3/TRBV12-4	TRBJ2-7	-	ASSWDGYEQY
TRBV5-4	TRBJ1-1	-	ASSLSTAAMNTEAF
TRBV7-2	TRBJ2-5	-	ASRPPGRALETQY
TRBV30	TRBJ2-5	-	AWNGRGIRETQY
TRBV14	TRBJ2-7	-	ASSLNGEQY
TRBV5-1	TRBJ2-1	-	ASSLDPSTYNEQF
TRBV29-1	TRBJ2-1	-	SVEVWDSKYNEQF
TRBV4-2	TRBJ1-5	-	ASSPALGSSNQPQH
TRBV14	TRBJ2-7	-	ASSPRLQGSEQY
TRBV10-2	TRBJ1-3	-	ASREESSGNTIY
TRBV30	TRBJ1-1	-	AWSVLVTGALMNTEAF
TRBV6-5	TRBJ1-3	-	ASGSGQRSGNTIY
TRBV7-9	TRBJ2-3	-	ASSVAAINTQY
TRBV7-9	TRBJ2-3	-	ASSLSTDTQY
TRBV6-5	TRBJ1-2	-	ASRRQGNYGYT
TRBV24-1	TRBJ2-5	-	ATSDLLN
TRBV25-1	TRBJ2-1	-	ASSPGQGTDEQF
TRBV3-1/TRBV3-2	TRBJ2-1	-	ASSQDLGRERTYNEQF
TRBV28	TRBJ2-1	-	ASSPKRVAAQSRGAYNEQF
TRBV30	TRBJ2-1	-	AWSVPSGPNSYNEQF
TRBV15	TRBJ2-1	-	ATSRDLSSGRSTEQF
TRBV7-9	TRBJ2-1	-	ASRSSGTSGSLSGNEQF
TRBV28	TRBJ1-3	-	ASSPPRGVGNTIY
TRBV15	TRBJ2-1	-	ATSRDWGSNEQF
TRBV5-5	TRBJ2-1	-	ASSPGRNNEQF
TRBV9	TRBJ2-1	-	ASSTQGQGNYNEQF
TRBV5-1	TRBJ2-5	once	ASSLRQGASETQY
TRBV7-9	TRBJ1-6	-	ASSPGDRGPPPLH
TRBV7-2	TRBJ2-3	once	ASSSRLAGREDTQY
TRBV19	TRBJ2-3	-	ASPRGRITDTQY
TRBV29-1	TRBJ1-2	-	SVRDSLNYGYT
TRBV4-1	TRBJ2-7	-	ASSLGTGSSYEQY
TRBV10-1	TRBJ2-5	once	ANLLGVGETQY
TRBV10-1	TRBJ2-3	-	ASSESPGVEDTQY
TRBV3-1/TRBV3-2	TRBJ2-1	-	ASSQRRLAGKGDEQF
TRBV4-2	TRBJ1-6	-	ASSQARSPLH
TRBV11-3	TRBJ2-2	-	ASSRRQGLSDTGELF
TRBV5-1	TRBJ2-7	-	ASRLWTSESNEQY
TRBV9	TRBJ2-1	-	ASSLTSGKRNEQF
TRBV6-6	TRBJ1-2	-	ASSVGTVNYGYT
TRBV30	TRBJ1-1	-	AWSIQTGSPEAF
TRBV5-1	TRBJ2-7	-	ASRRSDNLYEQY
TRBV6-5	TRBJ1-5	-	ASSYRRNNQPQH
TRBV10-3	TRBJ2-5	-	AISEKASGSVAETQY